The 21 T cell receptor beta chains below all came from one sample that was sequenced in a study of regulatory T cells in long-lasting Graves disease. Time point reported: newly diagnosed GD, antithyroid drugs for less than 3 months. Making the TCR library involved RNA that had been extracted from PBMCs. Construction of TCR beta libraries relied on iRepertoire HTBI primers and on Arm-PCR targeting CDR3 regions. TCRdb processed the multiplex PCR reads anew with MiXCR; each CDR3 protein has one entry. The table includes about 310,000 distinct CDR3 sequences, over 15% detected once. The material sequenced was peripheral blood mononuclear cells (PBMCs), taken at new diagnosis, from a patient treated with antithyroid drugs. Every receptor here comes from a female donor with Graves disease.

This clonotype turned up a few times. This rearrangement joins TRBV6-1 to TRBJ1-3, with D perhaps TRBD1 (5 bases). The CDR3 spans 14 residues. The V gene lost 11 bases and the J gene lost 1 base, with 15 bases spanning the gap. Germline V gene sequence: CDR1 MNHNS, CDR2 SASEGT. Written as DNA, the CDR3 is TGTGCCGGCTTTCCGGGACTTTCTGGAAACACCATATATTTT. It specifies CAGFPGLSGNTIYF.

In its sample, this clonotype was seen a few times. This chain uses TRBV5-1 with TRBJ1-1, with TRBD1 as a possible D gene (6 bases). The germline CDR1 and CDR2 sequences are SGHRS and YFSETQ. The length of the CDR3 is 15 residues. V lost 0 bases, J lost 7 bases, and 16 bases lay in between. The CDR3 region has the DNA TGCGCCAGCAGCTTGGCCTTCGGACAGAGAGGTGAAGCTTTCTTT. Protein product: CASSLAFGQRGEAFF.

CDR3 amino acids: CSILDGAQETQYF. DNA for the CDR3: TGCAGCATCCTGGACGGTGCCCAAGAGACCCAGTACTTC. The V call is TRBV29-1, the J call TRBJ2-5; D remains unclear. The CDR3 sequence is 13 residues long. Germline V CDR1 and CDR2: SQVTM, ANQGSEA. V lost 8 bases and J 1 base, leaving 14 bases between the germline ends.

This clonotype was seen more than once but under ten times. This chain uses TRBV20-1 with TRBJ1-1, with 10 bases that match TRBD1. V lost 7 bases and J lost 4; bases outside the gene matches: 6. From germline, CDR1 is DFQATT and CDR2 SNEGSKA (reference sequence). The CDR3 loop spans 13 amino acids. The CDR3 DNA reads TGCAGTGTCCCGACAGGGGGCTTCACTGAAGCTTTCTTT. It translates to CSVPTGGFTEAFF.

In this sample, this clonotype turned up many times. One end of the junction is discordant with germline, which a read error may explain. The J gene is TRBJ2-1, the V gene TRBV6-1; 11 bases are shared with TRBD2. The CDR3 consists of 14 residues. Germline CDR1 and CDR2: MNHNS and SASEGT. As DNA, the CDR3 is TGTGCCAGCAGTGCAAAGTGGGCTAGCGGGAGGACTAGGTTC. This translates into CASSAKWASGRTRF.

This clonotype showed up many times. The chain uses TRBV11-2 and TRBJ2-7; no definite D call. V shed 1 base and J shed 2 bases, with 15 bases lying between them. Germline V gene sequence: CDR1 SGHAT, CDR2 FQNNGV. The CDR3 totals 16 residues. CDR3 sequence reads: CASSLGPRQGAYEQYF. The DNA for the CDR3 is TGTGCCAGCAGCTTAGGGCCCCGACAAGGCGCCTACGAGCAGTACTTC. The full variable domain, with the rest looked up from reference TRBV11-2 and TRBJ2-7, is EAGVAQSPRYKIIEKRQSVAFWCNPISGHATLYWYQQILGQGPKLLIQFQNNGVVDDSQLPKDRFSAERLKGVDSTLKIQPAKLEDSAVYLCASSLGPRQGAYEQYFGPGTRLTVT.

This clonotype was counted a few times. It may be a read error: a sequence one base away is much more abundant. The chain links TRBV3-1 to TRBJ2-1, with TRBD2 matching over 9 bases. CDR3 length: 17 residues. Per the germline V gene, CDR1 is LGHDT and CDR2 is YNNKEL (reference sequence). The CDR3 DNA reads as TGTGTCAGCAGCCAAGAGGTCGCTAGCGGGACCTACAATGAGCAGTTCTTC. This sequence encodes CVSSQEVASGTYNEQFF.

This clonotype turned up a few times. J is TRBJ2-1 and V is TRBV19; tentatively, D is TRBD1 (6 bases). Germline CDR1 reads LNHDA; CDR2 reads SQIVND (reference sequence). V lost 6 bases to trimming and J lost 6 bases, with 12 bases between them. The CDR3 totals 13 residues. The CDR3 nucleotides read TGTGCCAGTAGCCCGACAGGTGCCAATGAGCAGTTCTTC. Translation: CASSPTGANEQFF.

This clonotype was detected ten times or more. The chain joins TRBV6-2 or TRBV6-3 to TRBJ1-1; 9 bases map to TRBD1. Germline-derived CDR1 and CDR2 are MNHEY and SVGEGT. V dropped 7 bases and J dropped 5; count of bases not matched to a gene: 17. The CDR3 is made up of 17 amino acids. CDR3 residues: CASTTPGQGWRGTEAFF. DNA for the CDR3: TGTGCCAGCACCACACCGGGACAGGGTTGGAGGGGGACTGAAGCTTTCTTT.

This clonotype was counted ten times or more. This rearrangement joins TRBV28 to TRBJ2-4; D unclear. The assigned J gene may be wrong: the sequence end matches TRBJ2-5 better. The CDR3 consists of 14 residues. Germline V gene sequence: CDR1 MDHEN, CDR2 SYDVKM. The CDR3 region has the DNA TGTGCCAGCAGTTCCTGGGGAACGCACGGGACCCAGTACTTC. Translated: CASSSWGTHGTQYF.

This clonotype was seen repeatedly, ten times or more. The chain combines TRBV6-2 or TRBV6-3 with TRBJ2-3, with 10 bases identical to TRBD2. J was trimmed by 4 bases and V by 0 bases; bases with no gene match: 4. CDR3 size: 16 residues. Germline lookup yields CDR1 MNHEY and CDR2 SVGEGT. CDR3: CASSYSASGSADTQYF. The CDR3 DNA sequence: TGTGCCAGCAGTTACTCGGCTAGCGGGAGTGCAGATACGCAGTATTTT.

This clonotype was detected only a few times. This may come from a read error, since a much larger clone is one base off. Given the absence of the conserved phenylalanine or tryptophan at the CDR3 end, a read error is likely. V and J are TRBV5-1 and TRBJ2-7; 8 nucleotides line up with TRBD2. The CDR3 totals 14 residues. V was clipped by 0 bases and J by 6 bases; unmatched bases: 5. Germline V gene lookup returns CDR1 SGHRS and CDR2 YFSETQ. For the CDR3, the DNA is TGCGCCAGCAGCTTGGCAGCGGGAGCTATCGAGCAGTACCTC. This sequence encodes CASSLAAGAIEQYL.

This clonotype was seen only a few times. V usage is TRBV7-9 and J usage is TRBJ2-7; a weak D match, TRBD1 (5 bases). Germline CDR1 and CDR2: SEHNR and FQNEAQ (reference sequence). The germline V and J ends were trimmed by 5 bases and 4 bases, with 9 bases remaining between them. The length of the CDR3 is 12 residues. The CDR3 nucleotides read TGTGCCAGCAGCCAAGACAGATACGAGCAGTACTTC. Amino acids: CASSQDRYEQYF. Complete variable domain (other parts from reference TRBV7-9 and TRBJ2-7): DTGVSQNPRHKITKRGQNVTFRCDPISEHNRLYWYRQTLGQGPEFLTYFQNEAQLEKSRLLSDRFSAERPKGSFSTLEIQRTEQGDSAMYLCASSQDRYEQYFGPGTRLTVT.

This sequence joins TRBV7-2 and TRBJ2-7; D is possibly TRBD2 (5 bases). Germline V gene sequence: CDR1 SGHTA, CDR2 FQGNSA. CDR3 size: 14 residues. V was trimmed by 1 base and J by 6 bases, leaving 13 bases between them. In nucleotides, the CDR3 is TGTGCCAGCAGCTTAGAGGGCAGACTAACCGAGCAGTACTTC. This sequence encodes CASSLEGRLTEQYF.

Notes on this clonotype: A far larger clone is just one base off, so this is likely a read error. The chain uses TRBV6-5 and TRBJ2-5; D is uncertain. Germline-derived CDR1 and CDR2 are MNHEY and SVGAGI. This CDR3 is 12 amino acids long. The CDR3 nucleotides are TGTGACAGCAGTTTCACCCCAGAGACCCAGTACTTC. It specifies CDSSFTPETQYF.

The V and J genes are TRBV12-3 or TRBV12-4 and TRBJ2-2, with 8 bases that match TRBD2. Trimming at V came to 5 bases and at J to 5 bases, leaving 16 bases not matched to a gene. CDR3 length: 18 residues. The DNA for the CDR3 is TGTGCCAGCAGTCCCCTAAAGGGAGCGGGAGAGGGGACCGGGGAGCTGTTTTTT. Translated: CASSPLKGAGEGTGELFF.

The gene calls are TRBV24-1 and TRBJ2-1, with D unresolved. V was pared by 7 bases and J by 2 bases, with 11 bases between. The V gene's germline CDR1 is KGHDR and CDR2 SFDVKD. The CDR3 runs to 14 residues. The CDR3 protein is CATSVESPYNEQFF. The CDR3 coding sequence is TGTGCCACCAGCGTCGAGTCCCCCTACAATGAGCAGTTCTTC.

This clonotype came up many times. V usage is TRBV11-3 and J usage is TRBJ2-5; D is tentatively TRBD1 or TRBD2 (5 bases each). The CDR3 loop spans 15 amino acids. V shed 3 bases and J shed 4 bases, with 15 bases lying between them. Germline loops: CDR1 SGHNT, CDR2 YENEEA. The CDR3 coding sequence is TGTGCCAGCAGCTTGTCCAGGGACGCGCCAGAGACCCAGTACTTC. This codes for CASSLSRDAPETQYF.

This clonotype was seen only a few times. Here the CDR3 omits its conserved ending phenylalanine or tryptophan, so a read error is the likely source. This chain links TRBV6-5 with TRBJ1-5; D is possibly TRBD1 (5 bases). Germline assignment: CDR1 MNHEY and CDR2 SVGAGI. This CDR3 region has 14 residues. Trimming cost V 2 bases and J 8 bases, with 13 bases left between them. CDR3 protein: CASSYHGVGEPQHS. The DNA for the CDR3 is TGTGCCAGCAGTTACCACGGAGTAGGGGAGCCCCAGCATTCT.

The table lists this clonotype with many counts. The chain recombines TRBV27 with TRBJ2-3; possible D gene TRBD1, 5 bases. Germline CDR1 and CDR2: MNHEY and SMNVEV (reference sequence). Trimming removed 3 bases at V and 4 bases at J, with 14 bases between. The CDR3 extends over 15 amino acids. The CDR3 region is CASSFMTALADTQYF. The CDR3 DNA sequence: TGTGCCAGCAGTTTCATGACAGCGCTTGCAGATACGCAGTATTTT.

Worth noting for this clonotype: A read error may explain this, as a much larger clone is one base away. The chain uses TRBV11-3 and TRBJ2-5; TRBD2 matches 12 bases. CDR1 is SGHNT and CDR2 is YENEEA in the germline V gene. The CDR3 is made up of 15 amino acids. The CDR3 is CASSPLAGGRETRYF. The CDR3 DNA is TGTGCCAGCAGCCCGCTAGCGGGAGGGAGGGAGACCCGGTACTTC.